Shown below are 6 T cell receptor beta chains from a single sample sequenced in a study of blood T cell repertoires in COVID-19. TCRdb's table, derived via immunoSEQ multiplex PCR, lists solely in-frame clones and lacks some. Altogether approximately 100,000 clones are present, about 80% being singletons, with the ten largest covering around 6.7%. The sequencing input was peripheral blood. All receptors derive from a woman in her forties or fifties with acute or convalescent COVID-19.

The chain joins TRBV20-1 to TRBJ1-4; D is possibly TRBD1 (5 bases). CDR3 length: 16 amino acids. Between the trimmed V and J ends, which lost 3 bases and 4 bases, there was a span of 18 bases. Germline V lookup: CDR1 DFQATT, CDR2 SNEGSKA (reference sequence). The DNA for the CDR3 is TGCAGTGCTAGTAGCGGGGGGGTAGGGATTAATGAAAAACTGTTTTTT. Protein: CSASSGGVGINEKLFF.

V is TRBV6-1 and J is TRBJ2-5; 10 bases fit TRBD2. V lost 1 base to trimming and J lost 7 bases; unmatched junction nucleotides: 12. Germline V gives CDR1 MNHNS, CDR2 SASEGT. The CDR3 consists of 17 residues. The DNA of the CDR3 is TGTGCCAGCAGTGAAGGATCGGGTAGCGGGGGGCGTGGGACCCAGTACTTC. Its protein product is CASSEGSGSGGRGTQYF.

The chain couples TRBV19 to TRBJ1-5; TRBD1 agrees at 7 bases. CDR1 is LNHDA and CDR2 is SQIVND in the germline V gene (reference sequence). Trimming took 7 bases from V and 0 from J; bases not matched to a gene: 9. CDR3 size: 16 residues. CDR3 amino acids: CASTGQAGYSNQPQHF. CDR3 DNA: TGTGCCAGTACAGGACAGGCGGGTTATAGCAATCAGCCCCAGCATTTT.

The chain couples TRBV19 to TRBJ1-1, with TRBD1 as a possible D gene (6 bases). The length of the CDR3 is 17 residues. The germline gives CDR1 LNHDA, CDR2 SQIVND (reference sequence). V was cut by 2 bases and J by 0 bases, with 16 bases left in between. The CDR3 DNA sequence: TGTGCCAGTAGTATATTACAGGGCAGAGGGTTGAACACTGAAGCTTTCTTT. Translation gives CASSILQGRGLNTEAFF.

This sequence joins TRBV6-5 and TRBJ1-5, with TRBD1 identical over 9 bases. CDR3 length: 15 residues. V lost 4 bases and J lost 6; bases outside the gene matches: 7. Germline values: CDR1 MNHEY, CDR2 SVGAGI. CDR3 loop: CASSLNQGQGQPQHF. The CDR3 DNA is TGTGCCAGCAGTTTAAATCAGGGACAGGGTCAGCCCCAGCATTTT.

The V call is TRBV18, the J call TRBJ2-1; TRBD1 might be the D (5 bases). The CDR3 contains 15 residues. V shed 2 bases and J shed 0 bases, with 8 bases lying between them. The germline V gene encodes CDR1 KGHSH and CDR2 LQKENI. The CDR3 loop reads CASSPGASSYNEQFF. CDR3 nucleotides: TGTGCCAGCTCACCAGGGGCCAGCTCCTACAATGAGCAGTTCTTC.